This T cell receptor beta chain was recorded in a study of blood T cell repertoires in COVID-19. Study context: Sample material is recorded as cDNA or gDNA derived from T cells, B-cell-depleted T cells, or PBMCs.

The ends lost 7 bases at V and 1 base at J; junction bases unmatched: 9. Germline loops: CDR1 LGHDT, CDR2 YNNKEL (reference sequence). CDR3 length: 15 amino acids. This clone occurred a few times. Produced via immunoSEQ multiplex PCR; TCRdb's table is partial and in-frame only. The sample consists of hundreds of thousands of clones, more than 80% of them appearing once. The sample was peripheral blood. This sequence was found in a woman older than 75 with acute or convalescent COVID-19. The chain combines TRBV3-1 (or the pseudogene TRBV3-2) with TRBJ2-7; 8 nucleotides align to TRBD1. The CDR3 DNA is TGTGCCAGCACCTCAGGGGGACAGGTATCCTACGAGCAGTACTTC. This codes for CASTSGGQVSYEQYF.